The clone carrying this T cell receptor beta chain showed up just a few times. The data are from a study of control samples from healthy donors and cancer patients. Data came from immunoSEQ multiplex PCR; TCRdb stores just in-frame clones and leaves some out. Among about 150,000 clones, approximately 91% were seen once, and the ten largest hold about 3.2%. The receptor comes from a man aged 25-45 years in good health. What was sequenced was blood.

CDR3 residues: CASSSGGGTDTQYF. The CDR3 DNA sequence: TGTGCCAGCAGCTCAGGGGGCGGCACAGATACGCAGTATTTT. V gene TRBV5-5 combines with J gene TRBJ2-3, with 8 bases matching TRBD1. V was clipped by 3 bases and J by 1 base; unmatched bases: 1. The CDR3 totals 14 residues. The germline CDR1 and CDR2 sequences are SGHKS and YYEKEE (reference sequence).